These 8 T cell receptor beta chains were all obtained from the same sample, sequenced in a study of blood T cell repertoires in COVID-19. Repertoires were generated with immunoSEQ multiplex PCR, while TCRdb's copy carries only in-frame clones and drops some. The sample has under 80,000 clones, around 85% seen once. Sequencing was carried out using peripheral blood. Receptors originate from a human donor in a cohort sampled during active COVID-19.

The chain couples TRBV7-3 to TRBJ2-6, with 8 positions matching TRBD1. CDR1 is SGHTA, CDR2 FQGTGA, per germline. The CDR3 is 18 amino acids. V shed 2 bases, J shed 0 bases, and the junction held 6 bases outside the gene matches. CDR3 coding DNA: TGTGCCAGCAGCTTATATGGGACAGGATTCTCTGGGGCCAACGTCCTGACTTTC. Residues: CASSLYGTGFSGANVLTF.

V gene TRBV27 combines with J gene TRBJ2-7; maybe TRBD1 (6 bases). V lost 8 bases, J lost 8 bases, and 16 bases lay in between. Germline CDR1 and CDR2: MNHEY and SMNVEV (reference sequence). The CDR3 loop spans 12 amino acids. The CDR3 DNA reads TGTGCCAGCGGGACATCCCCACTACAGCAGTACTTC. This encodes CASGTSPLQQYF.

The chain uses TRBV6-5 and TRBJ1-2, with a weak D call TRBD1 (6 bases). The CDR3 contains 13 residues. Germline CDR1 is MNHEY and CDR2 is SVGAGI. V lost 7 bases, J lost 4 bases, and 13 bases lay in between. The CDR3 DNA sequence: TGTGCCAGCACCGCCGACAGGTCCTATGGCTACACCTTC. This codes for CASTADRSYGYTF.

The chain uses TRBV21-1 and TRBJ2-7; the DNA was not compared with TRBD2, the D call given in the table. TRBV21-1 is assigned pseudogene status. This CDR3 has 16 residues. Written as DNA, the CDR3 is TGTGCCAGCAGCCTCCCGGGTGCTAAAGGTATCTACGAGCAGTACTTC. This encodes CASSLPGAKGIYEQYF.

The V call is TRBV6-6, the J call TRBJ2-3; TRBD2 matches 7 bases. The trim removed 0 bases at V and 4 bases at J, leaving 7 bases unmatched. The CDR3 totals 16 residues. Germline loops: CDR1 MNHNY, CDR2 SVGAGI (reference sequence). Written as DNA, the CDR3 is TGTGCCAGCAGTTACTCGGTTGGGGGGGGATCAGATACGCAGTATTTT. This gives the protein CASSYSVGGGSDTQYF.

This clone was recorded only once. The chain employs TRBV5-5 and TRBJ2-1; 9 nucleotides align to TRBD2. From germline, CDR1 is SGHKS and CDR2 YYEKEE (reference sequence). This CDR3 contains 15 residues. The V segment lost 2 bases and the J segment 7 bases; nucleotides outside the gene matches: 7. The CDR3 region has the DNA TGTGCCAGCAGCTTTATGCTAGCGGGACGGAATGAGCAGTTCTTC. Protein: CASSFMLAGRNEQFF.

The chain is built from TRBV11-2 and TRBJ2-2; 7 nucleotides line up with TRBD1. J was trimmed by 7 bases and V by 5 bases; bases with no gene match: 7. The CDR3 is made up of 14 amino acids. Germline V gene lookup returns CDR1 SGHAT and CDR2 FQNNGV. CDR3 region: CASSTGQTSGELFF. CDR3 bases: TGTGCCAGCAGCACGGGACAGACCAGCGGGGAGCTGTTTTTT.

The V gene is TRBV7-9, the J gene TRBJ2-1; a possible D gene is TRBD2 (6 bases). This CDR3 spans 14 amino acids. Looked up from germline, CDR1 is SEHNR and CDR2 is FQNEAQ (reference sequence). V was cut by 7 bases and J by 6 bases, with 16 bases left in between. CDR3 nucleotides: TGTGCCAGCAAGGGGACCCAGGAGGGCAATGAGCAGTTCTTC. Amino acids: CASKGTQEGNEQFF.